The clone carrying this T cell receptor beta chain was counted a few times. Its antigen is currently unknown. This sample is drawn from a study of cytomegalovirus exposure and HLA in healthy donors. Overall study results and limits: Several of the most significant clusters appeared, in a later analysis, to be linked to common viral pathogens. The study recorded over 150 TCR beta chains that were cytomegalovirus-associated. DRB1 showed the most TCR associations and HLA-C the fewest in a later analysis, as rates varied by HLA locus.

PCR involved 60 Vbeta and 13 Jbeta primers. Profiled with immunoSEQ multiplex PCR; TCRdb holds only in-frame clones, not every one. The sample shows under 170,000 clones, around 75% of them seen only once. The germline V gene has CDR1 SGHTA and CDR2 FQGTGA. V dropped 3 bases and J dropped 1; count of bases not matched to a gene: 2. The CDR3 is 15 residues long. The V call is TRBV7-3, the J call TRBJ2-3; TRBD2 matches at 9 bases. The receptor's source is a human donor in good health. Sequencing was done on a sample of PBMCs. CDR3 sequence: CASSFRTSGTDTQYF. In DNA form, the CDR3 reads TGTGCCAGCAGCTTTAGGACTAGCGGCACAGATACGCAGTATTTT.